This is a list of T cell receptor beta chains from one sample in a study of shared clonotypes between healthy human individuals. Assay used: immunoSEQ multiplex PCR; TCRdb lists only in-frame clones, some missing. The sample has over 2 million clones; approximately 90% are singletons. Sequencing was carried out using naive CD4+ T cells from PBMCs. The source of these receptors is a man between 18 and 35 years old in good health. Some clones in this sample may be carry-over from other donors' samples. Each CDR3 is given without its conserved first and last residue. The size field is filled for only some rows; it gives once, few, many or a size class.

v_call	j_call	clone_size	cdr3_aa
TRBV5-6	TRBJ1-2	-	ASTQTDPYGYT
TRBV6-6	TRBJ2-5	-	ASSYSQGAETQY
TRBV5-1	TRBJ2-3	-	ASSLAPTGGTDTQY
TRBV7-9	TRBJ2-7	-	ASSLDRVTYEQY
TRBV2	TRBJ2-1	-	ATKPRVTYNEQF
TRBV6-1	TRBJ2-7	-	ASSEATGGDRALYFYEQY
TRBV6-5	TRBJ2-7	-	ASGTTGASTQQRY
TRBV19	TRBJ1-5	once	ASKSGQGAAQPQH
TRBV28	TRBJ2-3	-	ASSFPGRGTDTQY
TRBV27	TRBJ1-4	-	ASSLRGGFTNEKLF
TRBV27	TRBJ2-3	once	ASSFRSGGADTQY
TRBV6-5	TRBJ1-3	-	ATYSGNTIY
TRBV5-1	TRBJ2-3	-	ASSKGTSGRTDTQY
TRBV28	TRBJ2-3	-	ASRGAPSTDTQY
TRBV5-1	TRBJ2-3	-	ASTIAGGVTDTQY
TRBV9	TRBJ2-2	-	ASSVTSGRADTGELF
TRBV28	TRBJ1-1	once	ASSLTIGGAF
TRBV5-8	TRBJ2-3	-	ASSLKDADTQY
TRBV10-1	TRBJ1-1	-	ASRPGQANTEAF
TRBV7-6	TRBJ1-3	-	ASSDLRGGSSGNTIY
TRBV19	TRBJ1-1	-	ASSMNRDTHRTEAF
TRBV28	TRBJ1-5	-	ASRPGQINQPQH
TRBV10-3	TRBJ1-2	-	AISDRGTGYT
TRBV7-8	TRBJ2-1	-	ASSPVVPGAPLSYNEQF
TRBV5-4	TRBJ2-5	-	ASSLGQYQETQY
TRBV30	TRBJ2-2	-	AWSTGQGRPRSGELF
TRBV18	TRBJ2-1	-	ASSPPGLNEQF
TRBV7-8	TRBJ2-1	-	ASTPRGYNEQF
TRBV6-5	TRBJ2-5	-	ASINRDKGTQY
TRBV29-1	TRBJ2-3	-	SVEWPDTQY
TRBV4-2	TRBJ1-2	-	ASSQDRGGNGYT
TRBV28	TRBJ2-4	-	ASSSGLALIQY
TRBV7-7	TRBJ2-6	few	ASSPGGSSGANVLT
TRBV5-1	TRBJ2-4	-	ASSLIPTGIQY
TRBV7-3	TRBJ2-2	-	ASSSQMNTGELF
TRBV10-2	TRBJ2-1	-	ASSEPGLAGDNEQF
TRBV29-1	TRBJ2-1	-	SVAHNEQF
TRBV28	TRBJ1-2	-	ASRQGQVYGYT
TRBV29-1	TRBJ2-5	-	SVGTSSQETQY
TRBV6-5	TRBJ2-5	-	ASSYGKAWRETQY
TRBV7-3	TRBJ2-7	-	ASSKQGFAYEQY
TRBV9	TRBJ1-1	few	ASSGQGAVYTEAF